Given below is one TCR beta chain in context. Its antigen is undetermined. Treatment of patients with chemo-refractory metastatic non-small-cell lung cancer consisted of focal radiation plus CTLA-4 blockade with ipilimumab. The sample belongs to a study of radiotherapy plus CTLA-4 blockade in lung cancer. Study information: There were objective responses in over 15% of patients, and over 30% had disease control.

The CDR3 length is 16 residues. The study, taken as a whole, reports: How blood T cell clones changed early, along with interferon-beta, reportedly forecast response best. In blood, tumor-derived TCR clones expanded after radiotherapy plus ipilimumab.

Clones were sequenced by immunoSEQ multiplex PCR, and TCRdb holds only the in-frame ones, with some missing. In the table there are around 44,000 clones, about 86% of which are singletons. The clonotype was recovered from a human donor with non-small cell lung cancer that progressed on radiotherapy plus ipilimumab. Some clones in this sample may be carry-over from other donors' samples. This specimen was peripheral blood, taken from a patient treated with radiotherapy plus ipilimumab. The chain has TRBV21-1 and TRBJ2-1; TRBD1 is the table's D call and was not checked against the DNA. TRBV21-1 is listed as a pseudogene. The CDR3 region has the DNA TGTGCCAGCACCCAAGGGGGACAGGCTACTTTCAATGAGCAGTTCTTC. Protein product: CASTQGGQATFNEQFF.